This TCR beta chain emerged from a study of cytomegalovirus exposure and HLA in healthy donors. Findings and limits, study-wide: Equally common other TCR beta chains were less clonally expanded than HLA-associated ones, a later analysis found. It was reported in a later analysis that an Asian-associated ancestry cluster showed fewer N-insertions than the approximately 670-donor mean. Common viral pathogens seemed, in a later analysis, to connect with several of the most significant clusters.

Trimming removed 5 bases from V and 2 bases from J, with 13 bases in between. CDR3 length: 14 amino acids. Germline V gene lookup returns CDR1 SGHRS and CDR2 YFSETQ. The donors were healthy bone marrow donors. The PCR ran on 60 Vbeta and 13 Jbeta primers. The data were produced by immunoSEQ multiplex PCR, yet TCRdb's version contains in-frame clones alone and is incomplete. The data contain about 200,000 clones, around 81% of them singletons. On this clone itself: Its antigen is undetermined. Other DNA sequences in the same sample also yield this CDR3.

Specimen: PBMCs. The receptor was derived from a man younger than 35 in good health and CMV-seronegative. The rearrangement uses TRBV5-1 and TRBJ1-2, with a possible D match to TRBD1 (6 bases). Here the CDR3 DNA reads TGCGCCAGCAGTTGGGACAAACTCAACTATGGCTACACCTTC. Translating it yields CASSWDKLNYGYTF.